This T cell receptor (beta chain) was captured by sequencing in a study of T cells in Graves' hyperthyroidism and ophthalmopathy. Whole-study results and caveats: Appearing also in blood were most of the thyroid clonotypes expanded above 0.001.

To note about this clonotype: Its antigen is unidentified. A much larger clone lies a single base off, so this may be a read error.

The source material, RNA transcripts, was used to amplify TCR beta CDR3 regions. HTBI primers were the set used in a first-round RT-PCR of the TCR CDR3. TCRdb reanalysed the multiplex PCR reads using MiXCR and keeps one entry per CDR3 protein. The data contain fewer than 650,000 distinct CDR3 sequences, 14% of them singletons. The CDR3 is 14 amino acids. CDR1 and CDR2 (germline): MNHNS, SASEGT. Germline trimming cut 6 bases from V and 6 bases from J; bases unmatched to any gene: 8. The study included ophthalmopathy patients with Clinical Activity Score at least 3, NOSPECS grade at least 4 and duration under 3 months.

The material sequenced was blood. The clonotype originates from a woman aged 18-29 years with Graves' ophthalmopathy. The rearrangement links TRBV6-1 to TRBJ1-5, with TRBD1 matching 7 bases. CDR3 bases: TGTGCCAGCAGCCACGGAGGGGGCAGTCAGCCCCAGCATTTT. This codes for CASSHGGGSQPQHF.